This T cell receptor beta chain was sequenced in a study of CXCR3-negative and CXCR3-positive naive CD8 T cells. Broader study findings: CXCR3-positive naive cells carried more hydrophobic TRB CDR3s than CXCR3-negative ones.

On this clonotype: Its antigen is unknown.

The method, 5' RACE with UMI labels, was used to prepare the TRB cDNA libraries. TCRdb re-called the 5' RACE reads; every CDR3 protein appears as one record, without DNA. Its table lists roughly 99,000 distinct CDR3 sequences. Sequenced material: naive CXCR3+ CD8+ T cells from blood. The subset: CD45RO-CCR7+CD27+CD95- naive CD8+ T cells expressing CXCR3 (TNR3+). This TCR was recovered from a human donor in good health. Some clones in this sample may be carry-over from other donors' samples.

Here the CDR3 reads CASSFQRSGANVLTF. The rearrangement joins TRBV5-6 to TRBJ2-6. The CDR3 is 15 amino acids. Germline V CDR1 and CDR2: SGHDT, YYEEEE.